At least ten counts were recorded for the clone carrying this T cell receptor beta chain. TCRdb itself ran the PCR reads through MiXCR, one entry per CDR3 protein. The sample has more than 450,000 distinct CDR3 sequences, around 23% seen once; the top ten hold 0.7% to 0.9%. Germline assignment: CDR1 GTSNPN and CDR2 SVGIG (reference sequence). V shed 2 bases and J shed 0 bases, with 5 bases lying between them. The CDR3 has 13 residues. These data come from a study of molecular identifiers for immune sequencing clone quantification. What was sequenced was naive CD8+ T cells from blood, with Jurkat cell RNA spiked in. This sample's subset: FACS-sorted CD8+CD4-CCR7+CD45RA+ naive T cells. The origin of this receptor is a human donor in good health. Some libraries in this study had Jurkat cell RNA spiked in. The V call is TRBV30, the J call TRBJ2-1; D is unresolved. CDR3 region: CAWSISSYNEQFF. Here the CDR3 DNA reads TGTGCCTGGAGTATCAGCTCCTACAATGAGCAGTTCTTC.